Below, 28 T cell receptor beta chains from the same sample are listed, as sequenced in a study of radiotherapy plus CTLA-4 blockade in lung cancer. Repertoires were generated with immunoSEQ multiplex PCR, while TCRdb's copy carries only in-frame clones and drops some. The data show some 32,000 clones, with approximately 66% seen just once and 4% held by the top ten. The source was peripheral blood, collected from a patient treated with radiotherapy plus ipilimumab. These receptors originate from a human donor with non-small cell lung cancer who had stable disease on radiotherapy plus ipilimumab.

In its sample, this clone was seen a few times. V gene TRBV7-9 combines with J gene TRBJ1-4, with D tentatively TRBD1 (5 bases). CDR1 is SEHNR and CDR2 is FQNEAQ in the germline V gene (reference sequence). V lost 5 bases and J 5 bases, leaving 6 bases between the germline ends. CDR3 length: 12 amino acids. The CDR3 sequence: CASSPGNEKLFF. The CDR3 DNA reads TGTGCCAGCAGCCCAGGGAATGAAAAACTGTTTTTT.

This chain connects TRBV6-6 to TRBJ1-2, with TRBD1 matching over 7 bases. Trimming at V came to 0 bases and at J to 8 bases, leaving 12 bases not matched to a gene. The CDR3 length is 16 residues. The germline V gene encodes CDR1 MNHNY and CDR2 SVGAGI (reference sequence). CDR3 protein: CASSYSTGTAGGGYTF. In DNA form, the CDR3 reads TGTGCCAGCAGTTACTCAACGGGGACAGCGGGAGGGGGCTACACCTTC.

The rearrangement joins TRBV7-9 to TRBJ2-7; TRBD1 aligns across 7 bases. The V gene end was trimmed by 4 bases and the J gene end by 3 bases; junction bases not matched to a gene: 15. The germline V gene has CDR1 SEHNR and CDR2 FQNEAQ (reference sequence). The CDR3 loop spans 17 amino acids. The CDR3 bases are TGTGCCAGCAGCTCCCTACCTCCGGGACAGAGGGTCTACGAGCAGTACTTC. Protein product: CASSSLPPGQRVYEQYF.

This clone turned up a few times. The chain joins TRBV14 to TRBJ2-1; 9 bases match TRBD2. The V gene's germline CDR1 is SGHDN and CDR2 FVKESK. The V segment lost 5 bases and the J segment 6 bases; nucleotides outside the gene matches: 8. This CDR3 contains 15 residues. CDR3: CASSVGLATPNEQFF. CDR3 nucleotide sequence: TGTGCCAGCAGCGTAGGACTAGCGACACCCAATGAGCAGTTCTTC. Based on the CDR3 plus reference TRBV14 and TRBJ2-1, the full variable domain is EAGVTQFPSHSVIEKGQTVTLRCDPISGHDNLYWYRRVMGKEIKFLLHFVKESKQDESGMPNNRFLAERTGGTYSTLKVQPAELEDSGVYFCASSVGLATPNEQFFGPGTRLTVL.

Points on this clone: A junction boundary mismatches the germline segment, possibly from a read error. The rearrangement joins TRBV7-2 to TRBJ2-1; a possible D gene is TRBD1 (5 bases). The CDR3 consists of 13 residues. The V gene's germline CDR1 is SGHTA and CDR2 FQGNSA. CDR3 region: CASSLGGLGEEFF. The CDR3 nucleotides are TGTGCCAGCAGCTTAGGGGGCTTGGGTGAGGAGTTCTTC.

The CDR3 reads CASSPMDRHNEQFF. The CDR3, as DNA: TGTGCCAGCAGTCCCATGGACAGACACAATGAGCAGTTCTTC. The V gene is TRBV27, the J gene TRBJ2-1, with D possibly being TRBD1 (6 bases). CDR3 size: 14 residues. V lost 5 bases, J lost 5 bases, and 13 bases lay in between. Per germline, CDR1 MNHEY and CDR2 SMNVEV (reference sequence).

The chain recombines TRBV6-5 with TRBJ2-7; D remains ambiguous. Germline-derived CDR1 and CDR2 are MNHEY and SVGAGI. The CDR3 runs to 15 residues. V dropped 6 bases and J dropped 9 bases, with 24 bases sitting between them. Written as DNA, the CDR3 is TGTGCCAGCAGATCCTCCGGTGCACCCGGCCAAGGGCAGTACTTC. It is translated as CASRSSGAPGQGQYF.

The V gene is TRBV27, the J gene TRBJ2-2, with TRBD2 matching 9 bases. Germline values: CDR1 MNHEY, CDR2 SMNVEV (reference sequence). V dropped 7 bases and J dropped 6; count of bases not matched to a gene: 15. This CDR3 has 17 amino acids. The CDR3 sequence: CASKLDPGTSFAGELFF. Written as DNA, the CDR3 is TGTGCCAGCAAACTAGACCCAGGGACTAGCTTCGCCGGGGAGCTGTTTTTT.

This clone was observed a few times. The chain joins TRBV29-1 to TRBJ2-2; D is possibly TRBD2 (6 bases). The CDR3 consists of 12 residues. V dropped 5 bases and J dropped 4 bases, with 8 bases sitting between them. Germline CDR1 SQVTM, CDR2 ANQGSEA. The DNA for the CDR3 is TGCAGCGTTAGCGGGTTCACCGGGGAGCTGTTTTTT. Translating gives CSVSGFTGELFF.

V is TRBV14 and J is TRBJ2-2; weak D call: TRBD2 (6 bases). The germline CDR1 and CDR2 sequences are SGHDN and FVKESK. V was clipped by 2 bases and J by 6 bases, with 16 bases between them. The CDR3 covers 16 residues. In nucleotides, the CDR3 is TGTGCCAGCAGCCAATTGGGGAGGAAGTCCGCCGGGGAGCTGTTTTTT. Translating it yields CASSQLGRKSAGELFF.

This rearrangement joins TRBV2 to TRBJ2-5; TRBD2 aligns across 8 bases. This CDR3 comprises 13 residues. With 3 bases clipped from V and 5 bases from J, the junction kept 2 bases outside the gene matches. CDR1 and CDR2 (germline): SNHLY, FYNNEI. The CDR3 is CASSEGLGETQYF. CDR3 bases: TGTGCCAGCAGTGAGGGACTAGGGGAGACCCAGTACTTC.

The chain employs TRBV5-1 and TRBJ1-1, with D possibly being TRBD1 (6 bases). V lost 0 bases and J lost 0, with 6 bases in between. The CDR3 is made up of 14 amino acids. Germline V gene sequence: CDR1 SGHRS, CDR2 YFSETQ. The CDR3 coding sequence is TGCGCCAGCAGCTTGGGGGGGCTGAACACTGAAGCTTTCTTT. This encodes CASSLGGLNTEAFF.

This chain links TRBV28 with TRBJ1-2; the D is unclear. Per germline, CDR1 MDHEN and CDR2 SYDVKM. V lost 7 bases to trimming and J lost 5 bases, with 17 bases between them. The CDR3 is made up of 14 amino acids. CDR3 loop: CASIQSGSVYGYTF. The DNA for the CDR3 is TGTGCCAGCATCCAAAGCGGGAGCGTTTATGGCTACACCTTC.

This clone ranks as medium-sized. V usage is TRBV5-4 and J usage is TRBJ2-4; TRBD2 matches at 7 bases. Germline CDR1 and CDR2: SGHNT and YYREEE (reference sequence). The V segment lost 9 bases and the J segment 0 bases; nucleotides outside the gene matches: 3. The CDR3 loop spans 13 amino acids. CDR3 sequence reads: CATREQAKNIQYF. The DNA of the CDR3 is TGTGCCACGCGGGAGCAAGCCAAAAACATTCAGTACTTC.

The CDR3 loop is CASRAAGHKKETQYF. CDR3 DNA: TGTGCCAGCAGAGCCGCGGGACATAAAAAAGAGACCCAGTACTTC. The J gene is TRBJ2-5, the V gene TRBV6-1, with D tentatively TRBD1 or TRBD2 (6 bases each). CDR1 is MNHNS, CDR2 SASEGT, per germline. The CDR3 extends over 15 amino acids. Between the trimmed V and J ends, which lost 6 bases and 3 bases, there was a span of 17 bases.

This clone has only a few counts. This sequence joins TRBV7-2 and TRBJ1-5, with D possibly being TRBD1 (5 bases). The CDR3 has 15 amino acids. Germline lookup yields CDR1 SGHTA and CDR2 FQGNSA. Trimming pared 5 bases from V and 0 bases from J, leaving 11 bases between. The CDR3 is CASSPTGGSNQPQHF. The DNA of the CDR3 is TGTGCCAGCAGCCCGACGGGGGGTAGCAATCAGCCCCAGCATTTT.

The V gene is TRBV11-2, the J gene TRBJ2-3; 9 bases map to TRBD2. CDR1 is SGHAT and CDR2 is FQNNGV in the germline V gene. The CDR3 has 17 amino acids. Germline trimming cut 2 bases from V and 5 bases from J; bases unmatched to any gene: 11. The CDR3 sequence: CASSLFGRREGRDTQYF. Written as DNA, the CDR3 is TGTGCCAGCAGCTTATTTGGGAGGCGGGAGGGAAGAGATACGCAGTATTTT.

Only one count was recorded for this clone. The CDR3 nucleotides read TGTGCCATCACCCGCGGGAGTGAGGGCGAGCAGTACTTC. Its protein product is CAITRGSEGEQYF. The chain is built from TRBV10-3 and TRBJ2-7; TRBD2 matches 7 bases. CDR1 and CDR2 from the germline V gene are ENHRY and SYGVKD. The CDR3 covers 13 residues. The junction had 9 bases not matched to a gene; V was cut back by 7 bases and J by 6 bases.

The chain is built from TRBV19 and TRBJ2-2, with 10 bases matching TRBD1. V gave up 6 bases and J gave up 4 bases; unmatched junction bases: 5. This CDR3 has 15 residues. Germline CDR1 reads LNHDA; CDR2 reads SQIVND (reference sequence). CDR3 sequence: CASSLGQGSTGELFF. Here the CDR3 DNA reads TGTGCCAGTAGCCTGGGACAGGGGTCCACCGGGGAGCTGTTTTTT.

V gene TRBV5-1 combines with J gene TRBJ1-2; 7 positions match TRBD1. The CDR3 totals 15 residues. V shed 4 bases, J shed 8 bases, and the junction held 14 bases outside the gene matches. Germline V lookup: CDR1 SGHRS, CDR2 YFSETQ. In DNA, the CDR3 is TGCGCCAGCAGCAACCGCCCAGGGGGGGCGCCCGGCTACACCTTC. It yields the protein CASSNRPGGAPGYTF.

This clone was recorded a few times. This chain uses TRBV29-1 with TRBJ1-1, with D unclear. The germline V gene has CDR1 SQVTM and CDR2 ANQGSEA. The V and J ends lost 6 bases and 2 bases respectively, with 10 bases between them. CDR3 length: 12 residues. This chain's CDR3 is CSVADGNTEAFF. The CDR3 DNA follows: TGCAGCGTAGCCGACGGCAACACTGAAGCTTTCTTT.

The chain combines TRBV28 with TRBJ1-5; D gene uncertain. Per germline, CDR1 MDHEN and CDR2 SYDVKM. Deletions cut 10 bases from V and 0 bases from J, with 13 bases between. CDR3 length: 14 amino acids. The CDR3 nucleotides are TGTGCCACCTTTGGGTCAGCTAGCAATCAGCCCCAGCATTTT. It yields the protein CATFGSASNQPQHF. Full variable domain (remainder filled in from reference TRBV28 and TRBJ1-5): DVKVTQSSRYLVKRTGEKVFLECVQDMDHENMFWYRQDPGLGLRLIYFSYDVKMKEKGDIPEGYSVSREKKERFSLILESASTNQTSMYLCATFGSASNQPQHFGDGTRLSIL.

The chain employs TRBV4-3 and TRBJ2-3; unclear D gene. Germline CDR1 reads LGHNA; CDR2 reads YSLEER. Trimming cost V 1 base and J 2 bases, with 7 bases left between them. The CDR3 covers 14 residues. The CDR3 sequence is CASSQGLPTDTQYF. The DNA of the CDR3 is TGCGCCAGCAGCCAAGGACTGCCCACAGATACGCAGTATTTT.

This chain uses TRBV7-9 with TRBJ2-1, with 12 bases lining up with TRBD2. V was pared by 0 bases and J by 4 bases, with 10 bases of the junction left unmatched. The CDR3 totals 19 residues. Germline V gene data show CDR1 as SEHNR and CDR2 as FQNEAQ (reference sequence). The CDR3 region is CASSLARLAGGGSYNEQFF. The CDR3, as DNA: TGTGCCAGCAGCTTAGCGCGTCTAGCGGGAGGGGGGTCTTACAATGAGCAGTTCTTC.

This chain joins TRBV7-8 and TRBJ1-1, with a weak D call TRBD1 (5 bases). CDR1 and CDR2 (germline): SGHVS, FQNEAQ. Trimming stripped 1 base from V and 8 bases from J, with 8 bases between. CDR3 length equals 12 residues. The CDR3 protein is CASSLVKGEAFF. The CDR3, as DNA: TGTGCCAGCAGCTTAGTGAAGGGGGAAGCTTTCTTT.

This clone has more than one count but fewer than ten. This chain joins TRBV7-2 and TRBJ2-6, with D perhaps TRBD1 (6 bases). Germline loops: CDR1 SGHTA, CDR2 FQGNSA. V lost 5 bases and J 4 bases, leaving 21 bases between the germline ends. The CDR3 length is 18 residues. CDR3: CASSPRQARVGGANVLTF. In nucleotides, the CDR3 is TGTGCCAGCAGCCCCCGACAGGCCCGTGTGGGGGGGGCCAACGTCCTGACTTTC.

CDR3: CASSPRQGTNTEAFF. In DNA, the CDR3 is TGTGCCAGCAGCCCCCGACAGGGAACCAACACTGAAGCTTTCTTT. The chain joins TRBV7-9 to TRBJ1-1, with TRBD1 identical over 7 bases. After removal of 5 bases from V and 2 bases from J, the junction contained 8 bases not matched to a gene. Germline CDR1 and CDR2: SEHNR and FQNEAQ (reference sequence). CDR3 length: 15 amino acids.

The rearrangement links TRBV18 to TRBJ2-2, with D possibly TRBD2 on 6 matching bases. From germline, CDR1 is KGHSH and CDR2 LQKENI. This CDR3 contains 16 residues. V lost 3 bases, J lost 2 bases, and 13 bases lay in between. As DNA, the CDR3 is TGTGCCAGCTCACCCTCGGGACTGCACAACACCGGGGAGCTGTTTTTT. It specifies CASSPSGLHNTGELFF.